The present entry profiles one T cell receptor beta chain with its context. Antigen: not known. The data are from a study of T cell responses to AZD1222 COVID-19 vaccine. Study-level points and caveats: The donor group comprised mostly white British people and more females; the analysis possibly underestimated clonal diversity. Baseline serostatus was positive in only six AZD1222 recipients.

The repertoire was sequenced with immunoSEQ multiplex PCR; TCRdb's copy has only in-frame clones and lacks some. This table holds about 86,000 clones, 78% found once. CDR3 size: 15 residues. The V and J ends lost 1 base and 1 base respectively, with 10 bases between them. The germline V gene encodes CDR1 SEHNR and CDR2 FQNEAQ (reference sequence). The TCR comes from an adult in good health. V is TRBV7-9 and J is TRBJ2-5, with D possibly TRBD1 on 5 matching bases. The sequencing here drew on peripheral blood, taken on day 0 of AZD1222 vaccination. Here the CDR3 DNA reads TGTGCCAGCAGCTTAGGGTCTAGGGGCCAAGAGACCCAGTACTTC. It codes for CASSLGSRGQETQYF.